This TCR beta chain was documented in a study of persistence of HIV-infected CD4 T cells. Whole-study findings and limits: TCRbeta richness was lower in CMV- and Gag-responding cells than in anti-CD3/anti-CD28-responding cells.

Nonspecific anti-CD3/anti-CD28 bead stimulation represents the broad CD4+ T cell repertoire. CD4+ T cells upregulating both CD40 ligand and CD69 were sorted as responding cells. Donors had undetectable plasma HIV-1 RNA, under 50 copies/mL, for 4+ years. PBMCs were depleted of CD8+ T cells before stimulation. The CDR3 consists of 14 residues. In germline, CDR1 is LGHDT, CDR2 YNNKEL (reference sequence). Between the trimmed V and J ends, which lost 1 base and 5 bases, there was a span of 6 bases. The libraries were made with immunoSEQ version 4 in survey mode. Each sample used up to 1 ug genomic DNA diluted to around 10 ng/uL. TCRdb's copy holds only in-frame clones and misses some; the assay was immunoSEQ multiplex PCR. The table includes some 49,000 clones, 90% detected once. Worth noting for this clone: What it binds is not known.

The rearrangement uses TRBV3-1 (or the pseudogene TRBV3-2) and TRBJ1-6; the D is unclear. The clonotype comes from an adult woman with HIV who was CMV-seropositive. This specimen was CD4+ T cells sorted from PBMCs after roughly 17-hour stimulation, taken from a patient who received antiretroviral therapy. The CDR3 DNA follows: TGTGCCAGCAGCCAAGTTGAGAATAATTCACCCCTCCACTTT. Protein: CASSQVENNSPLHF.